The 16 T cell receptor beta chains listed next were all sequenced from one sample in a study of cytomegalovirus exposure and HLA in healthy donors. It was with 60 Vbeta and 13 Jbeta primers that the PCR ran. The method was immunoSEQ multiplex PCR; TCRdb's version includes in-frame clones alone and lacks a portion of them. The table includes roughly 140,000 clones, around 79% detected once. Sequencing input: PBMCs. Receptors were obtained from a middle-aged woman in good health and CMV-seropositive.

This chain uses TRBV5-1 with TRBJ2-5; no reliable D call. Germline V CDR1 and CDR2: SGHRS, YFSETQ. The CDR3 has 13 residues. V was trimmed by 1 base and J by 2 bases, leaving 6 bases between them. CDR3 in amino acids: CASSLSLQETQYF. For the CDR3, the DNA is TGCGCCAGCAGCTTGTCCTTACAAGAGACCCAGTACTTC.

The CDR3 reads CASSLSQGLYNEQFF. The CDR3 DNA follows: TGTGCCAGCAGTTTAAGCCAGGGGTTATACAATGAGCAGTTCTTC. V usage is TRBV28 and J usage is TRBJ2-1; weak D call: TRBD1 (6 bases). CDR3 length: 15 residues. Trimming cost V 2 bases and J 4 bases, with 12 bases left between them. Germline loops: CDR1 MDHEN, CDR2 SYDVKM.

The CDR3 sequence: CASSRERGYEQYF. DNA for the CDR3: TGTGCCAGCAGCCGCGAGCGGGGTTACGAGCAGTACTTC. The V call is TRBV7-9, the J call TRBJ2-7, with 7 bases identical to TRBD2. V lost 5 bases to trimming and J lost 4 bases; unmatched junction nucleotides: 5. The CDR3 contains 13 residues. In germline, CDR1 is SEHNR, CDR2 FQNEAQ (reference sequence).

This chain links TRBV19 with TRBJ1-1, with D perhaps TRBD1 (6 bases). The V gene's germline CDR1 is LNHDA and CDR2 SQIVND (reference sequence). V lost 7 bases and J 5 bases, leaving 17 bases between the germline ends. The CDR3 is 14 amino acids. This chain's CDR3 is CASKDTGSSTEAFF. The CDR3 DNA reads TGTGCCAGTAAAGACACAGGGAGTTCGACTGAAGCTTTCTTT. Complete variable domain (other parts from reference TRBV19 and TRBJ1-1): DGGITQSPKYLFRKEGQNVTLSCEQNLNHDAMYWYRQDPGQGLRLIYYSQIVNDFQKGDIAEGYSVSREKKESFPLTVTSAQKNPTAFYLCASKDTGSSTEAFFGQGTRLTVV.

This clone was detected only once. This chain uses TRBV6-6 with TRBJ1-6; no firm D call. V was shortened by 2 bases and J by 6 bases, with 5 bases between the two germline ends. CDR1 is MNHNY and CDR2 is SVGAGI in the germline V gene (reference sequence). The CDR3 is 13 amino acids. Written as DNA, the CDR3 is TGTGCCAGCAGTTACAACAGTAATTCACCCCTCCACTTT. Translated, it gives CASSYNSNSPLHF.

This clone was counted only a few times. The genes are TRBV28 and TRBJ1-2, with 7 bases that match TRBD1. Germline V lookup: CDR1 MDHEN, CDR2 SYDVKM. Trimming cost V 7 bases and J 7 bases; bases outside gene matches: 6. The CDR3 is 12 residues long. The CDR3 bases are TGTGCCAGCATTAAGACAGGGTCTGGCTACACCTTC. Its translation is CASIKTGSGYTF.

The table lists this clone with a count of one. The J gene is TRBJ1-6, the V gene TRBV27, with D tentatively TRBD1 (6 bases). This CDR3 is 15 amino acids long. The V and J ends lost 6 bases and 7 bases respectively, with 16 bases between them. Germline CDR1 MNHEY, CDR2 SMNVEV (reference sequence). The CDR3 DNA reads as TGTGCCAGCAGGCCCGGAGACAGGTCGAATTCACCCCTCCACTTT. Protein sequence: CASRPGDRSNSPLHF.

The CDR3 DNA sequence: TGCAGCGTTGCTCGGGACTCCTACAATGAGCAGTTCTTC. This translates into CSVARDSYNEQFF. V and J are TRBV29-1 and TRBJ2-1, with D possibly matching TRBD2 (5 bases). The CDR3 runs to 13 residues. V lost 4 bases and J lost 0, with 7 bases in between. Per germline, CDR1 SQVTM and CDR2 ANQGSEA.

V and J are TRBV4-2 and TRBJ1-3; D is possibly TRBD1 (5 bases). V lost 4 bases and J lost 0, with 16 bases in between. The germline V gene has CDR1 LGHNA and CDR2 YNFKEQ. CDR3 size: 17 residues. The CDR3 reads CASSLGGENYSGNTIYF. The DNA of the CDR3 is TGTGCCAGCAGCCTCGGGGGAGAGAACTACTCTGGAAACACCATATATTTT.

This chain uses TRBV11-1 with TRBJ1-5; tentative D call: TRBD1 (6 bases). Between the trimmed V and J ends, which lost 1 base and 3 bases, there was a span of 10 bases. Per the germline V gene, CDR1 is SGHAT and CDR2 is FQDESV (reference sequence). This CDR3 has 15 residues. This CDR3 reads CASSLGQENNQPQHF. For the CDR3, the DNA is TGTGCCAGCAGCTTAGGACAGGAGAACAATCAGCCCCAGCATTTT.

The rearrangement joins TRBV6-1 to TRBJ1-4; weak D call: TRBD1 (5 bases). Trimming stripped 0 bases from V and 3 bases from J, with 5 bases between. The CDR3 length is 14 residues. CDR1 is MNHNS, CDR2 SASEGT, per germline. The CDR3 DNA reads TGTGCCAGCAGTGAAGCACAGGCTAATGAAAAACTGTTTTTT. Protein product: CASSEAQANEKLFF.

The J gene is TRBJ2-1, the V gene TRBV12-5, with 10 nucleotides matching TRBD2. V lost 1 base, J lost 14 bases, and 2 bases stayed unmatched. The CDR3 consists of 12 residues. Germline CDR1 and CDR2: LGHNT and FRNRAP. The CDR3 spells CASGLGLAGEFF. In DNA, the CDR3 is TGTGCTAGTGGTTTGGGACTAGCGGGTGAGTTCTTC.

The chain is built from TRBV5-1 and TRBJ2-7; possible D gene TRBD1, 5 bases. V lost 0 bases, J lost 6 bases, and 10 bases lay in between. This CDR3 is 13 amino acids long. Germline V lookup: CDR1 SGHRS, CDR2 YFSETQ. This CDR3 is CASSLGQIGEQYF. Here the CDR3 DNA reads TGCGCCAGCAGCTTGGGACAGATCGGCGAGCAGTACTTC.

The rearrangement joins TRBV6-1 to TRBJ2-7; D unclear. The CDR3 runs to 13 residues. The germline gives CDR1 MNHNS, CDR2 SASEGT. V shed 4 bases and J shed 4 bases, with 11 bases lying between them. The CDR3 DNA sequence: TGTGCCAGCAGTGCAGGCAGATCATACGAGCAGTACTTC. Residues: CASSAGRSYEQYF.

This clone was detected once. V gene TRBV19 combines with J gene TRBJ1-1; D not certain. Germline V gene sequence: CDR1 LNHDA, CDR2 SQIVND (reference sequence). CDR3 length: 15 residues. Trimming stripped 3 bases from V and 1 base from J, with 12 bases between. The CDR3 here is CASSIPMSGNTEAFF. The CDR3 bases are TGTGCCAGTAGTATCCCCATGTCAGGGAACACTGAAGCTTTCTTT.

The rearrangement links TRBV28 to TRBJ2-5; 9 nucleotides match TRBD2. Per germline, CDR1 MDHEN and CDR2 SYDVKM. V gave up 6 bases and J gave up 4 bases; unmatched junction bases: 15. CDR3 size: 17 residues. For the CDR3, the DNA is TGTGCCAGCAGGGAGTGGCGGTCTAGCGGGGATCCAGAGACCCAGTACTTC. Translation gives CASREWRSSGDPETQYF.